Here is one T cell receptor beta chain with its context. Its binding antigen is unknown. No base quality information exists; no much larger clone differs at one position. The source of the sample is a study of cytomegalovirus exposure and HLA in healthy donors (dated by TCRdb to the late 2010s). For the wider study: The 550 to 750 repertoires of the first cohort and the 120 validation repertoires were produced on the same platform, according to a later analysis. The study aimed to test whether signatures of past pathogen exposure could be identified by cataloging public T cell receptors. Besides the first cohort of around 670 subjects, a separate validation cohort made up of roughly 130 different subjects was used. The study combined high-throughput TCR immunosequencing, statistical association of individual TCRs with disease status, and machine learning to predict cytomegalovirus infection status. The investigation overall reported the following: Subsequent analysis determined that TCRs grouped into clusters in the first cohort also showed a tendency toward co-occurrence across the roughly 130 validation repertoires, and 94% of cluster scores exceeded 0. A later analysis had no HLA typing for the validation cohort, so co-occurrence there was scored across all 130 or so repertoires. The classifier was reported to diagnose cytomegalovirus status with high specificity and sensitivity in both the original and validation cohorts. According to the authors, the approach could potentially be generalized to other disease states and immunological phenotypes. In vitro tests confirmed that a few of the cytomegalovirus-associated TCR beta chains recognize cytomegalovirus antigens. Most TCR sequences were observed very rarely across donors, whereas some public TCRs were present in many individuals. A total of 150 or so TCR beta chains were listed by the study as associated with cytomegalovirus.

The donors were included in the validation cohort of some 120 subjects, a group kept apart from the approximately 650-subject first cohort. The library was built by means of the immunoSEQ multiplex PCR assay. In the authors' own workflow: A statistical classification framework was built for diagnosing cytomegalovirus status from the catalog of TCR beta chain sequences. This immuneACCESS table, as held by TCRdb, lists in-frame sequences with V and J called but not all clones. Of the missing ones, under half trace to an unresolved V gene in checked studies; the others have no known cause. From that table come the V and J calls and clone size; the DNA was used to work out D and trimming. This sample has 90,000 to 130,000 clones in its table, and about 92% of those were observed once. In total, the top ten clones hold 1.5% to 2% of the sample. V is clipped by 3 bases and J by 3 bases, and the sequence between their germline boundaries is 10 bases long. The CDR3 covers 13 residues, taking in both the cysteine and the phenylalanine. Left in the record is the CDR3 DNA by itself, 39 bases read in frame from the first base. From the germline V gene, CDR1 is SGHTS and CDR2 is YDEGEE.

The sequence was collected from a woman aged 18-35 years in good health and CMV-seronegative. The sequenced material came from PBMCs. The V and J genes are TRBV5-8 and TRBJ2-7; the D gene identity is not certain. CDR3 protein: CASSWLEFYEQYF. In nucleotide form, the sequence is TGTGCCAGCAGCTGGCTGGAGTTCTACGAGCAGTACTTC.